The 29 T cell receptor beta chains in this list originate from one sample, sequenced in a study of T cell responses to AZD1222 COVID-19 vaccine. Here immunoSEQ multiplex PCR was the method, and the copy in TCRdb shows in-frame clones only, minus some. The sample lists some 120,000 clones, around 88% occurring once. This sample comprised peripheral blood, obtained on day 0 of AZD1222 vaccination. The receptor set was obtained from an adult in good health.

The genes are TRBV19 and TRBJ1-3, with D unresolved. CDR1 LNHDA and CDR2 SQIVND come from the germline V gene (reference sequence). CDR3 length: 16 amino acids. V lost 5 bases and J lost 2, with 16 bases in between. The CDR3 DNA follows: TGTGCCAGTAGTCTCGGCCTTTTGGGGACTGGAAACACCATATATTTT. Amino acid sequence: CASSLGLLGTGNTIYF.

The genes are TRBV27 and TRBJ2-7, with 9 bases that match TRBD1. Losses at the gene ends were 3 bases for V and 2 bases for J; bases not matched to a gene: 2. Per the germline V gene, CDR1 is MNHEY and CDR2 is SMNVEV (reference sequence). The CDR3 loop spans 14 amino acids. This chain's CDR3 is CASSFRDRAYEQYF. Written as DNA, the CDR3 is TGTGCCAGCAGTTTCCGGGACAGGGCCTACGAGCAGTACTTC.

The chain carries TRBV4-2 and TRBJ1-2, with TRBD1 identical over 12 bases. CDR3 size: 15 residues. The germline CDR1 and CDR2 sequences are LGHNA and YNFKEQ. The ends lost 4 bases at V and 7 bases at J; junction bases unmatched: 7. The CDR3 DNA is TGTGCCAGCAGCCTCGGGACAGGGGGCGTAGGTGGCTACACCTTC. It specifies CASSLGTGGVGGYTF.

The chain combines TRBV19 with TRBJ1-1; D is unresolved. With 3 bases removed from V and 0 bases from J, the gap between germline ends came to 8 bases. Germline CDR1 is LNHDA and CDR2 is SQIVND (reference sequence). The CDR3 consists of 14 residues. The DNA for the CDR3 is TGTGCCAGTAGTATTTCAAACATGAACACTGAAGCTTTCTTT. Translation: CASSISNMNTEAFF.

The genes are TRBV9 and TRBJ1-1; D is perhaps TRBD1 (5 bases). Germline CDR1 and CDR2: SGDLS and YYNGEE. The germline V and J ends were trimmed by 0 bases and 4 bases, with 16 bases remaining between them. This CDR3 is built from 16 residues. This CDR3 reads CASSVAPQGSVTEAFF. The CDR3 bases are TGTGCCAGCAGCGTAGCGCCCCAGGGTTCGGTCACTGAAGCTTTCTTT.

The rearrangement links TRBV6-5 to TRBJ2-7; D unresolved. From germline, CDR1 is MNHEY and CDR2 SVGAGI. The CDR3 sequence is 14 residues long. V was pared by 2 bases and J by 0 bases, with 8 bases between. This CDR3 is CASSYGQNSYEQYF. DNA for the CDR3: TGTGCCAGCAGTTACGGTCAGAACTCCTACGAGCAGTACTTC.

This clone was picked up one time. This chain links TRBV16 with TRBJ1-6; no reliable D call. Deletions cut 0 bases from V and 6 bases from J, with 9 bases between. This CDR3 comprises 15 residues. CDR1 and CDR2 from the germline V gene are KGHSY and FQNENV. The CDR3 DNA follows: TGTGCCAGCAGCCAATCTACAGCACCTAATTCACCCCTCCACTTT. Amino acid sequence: CASSQSTAPNSPLHF.

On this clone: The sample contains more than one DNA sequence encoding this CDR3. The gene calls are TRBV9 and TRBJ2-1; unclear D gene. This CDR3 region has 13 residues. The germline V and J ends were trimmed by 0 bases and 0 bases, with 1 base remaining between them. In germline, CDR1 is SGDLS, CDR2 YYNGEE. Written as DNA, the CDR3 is TGTGCCAGCAGCGTAGGCTCCTACAATGAGCAGTTCTTC. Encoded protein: CASSVGSYNEQFF. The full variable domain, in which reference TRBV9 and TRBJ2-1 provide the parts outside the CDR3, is DSGVTQTPKHLITATGQRVTLRCSPRSGDLSVYWYQQSLDQGLQFLIQYYNGEERAKGNILERFSAQQFPDLHSELNLSSLELGDSALYFCASSVGSYNEQFFGPGTRLTVL.

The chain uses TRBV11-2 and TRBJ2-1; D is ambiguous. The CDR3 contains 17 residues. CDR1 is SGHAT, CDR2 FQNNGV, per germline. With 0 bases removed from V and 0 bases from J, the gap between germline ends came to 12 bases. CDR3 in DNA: TGTGCCAGCAGCTTAGAATTCCTAGTGGGCTCCTACAATGAGCAGTTCTTC. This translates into CASSLEFLVGSYNEQFF.

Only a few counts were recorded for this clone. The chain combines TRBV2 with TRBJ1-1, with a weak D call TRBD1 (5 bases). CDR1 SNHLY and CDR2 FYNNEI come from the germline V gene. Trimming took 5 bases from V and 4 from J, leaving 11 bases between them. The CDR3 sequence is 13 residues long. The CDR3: CASSREGATEAFF. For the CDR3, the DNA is TGTGCCAGCAGTAGGGAAGGGGCCACTGAAGCTTTCTTT.

Written as DNA, the CDR3 is TGTGCCAGCATCAGGACTAGCGGGGGTACCAATGAGCAGTTCTTC. Protein product: CASIRTSGGTNEQFF. The chain employs TRBV28 and TRBJ2-1, with 13 bases lining up with TRBD2. The trim removed 7 bases at V and 6 bases at J, leaving 6 bases unmatched. The CDR3 is made up of 15 amino acids. Germline-derived CDR1 and CDR2 are MDHEN and SYDVKM.

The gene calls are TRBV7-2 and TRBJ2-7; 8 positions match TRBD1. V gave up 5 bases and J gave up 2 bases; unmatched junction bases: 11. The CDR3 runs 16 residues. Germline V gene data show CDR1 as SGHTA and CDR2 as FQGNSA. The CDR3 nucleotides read TGTGCCAGCAGCCCAAGGACAGGGACCATGACCTACGAGCAGTACTTC. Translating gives CASSPRTGTMTYEQYF.

CDR3 sequence reads: CASSLEGAITEAFF. The CDR3 DNA reads TGCGCCAGCAGCTTGGAGGGGGCTATCACTGAAGCTTTCTTT. The V and J genes are TRBV5-1 and TRBJ1-1; 7 nucleotides agree with TRBD1. Trimming cost V 0 bases and J 4 bases; bases outside gene matches: 3. The germline V gene has CDR1 SGHRS and CDR2 YFSETQ. The CDR3 is 14 residues long.

CDR3 amino acids: CASSPAQGASGNTIYF. The CDR3 DNA is TGTGCCAGCTCACCAGCGCAGGGGGCTTCTGGAAACACCATATATTTT. The chain has TRBV18 and TRBJ1-3; TRBD1 agrees at 8 bases. With V trimmed by 2 bases and J by 1 base, 4 bases remained unmatched. Per germline, CDR1 KGHSH and CDR2 LQKENI. CDR3 length equals 16 residues.

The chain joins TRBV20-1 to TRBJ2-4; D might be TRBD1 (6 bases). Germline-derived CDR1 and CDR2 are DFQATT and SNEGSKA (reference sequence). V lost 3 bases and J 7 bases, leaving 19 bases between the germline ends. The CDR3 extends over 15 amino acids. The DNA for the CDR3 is TGCAGTGCTAGTCCACACAGGGTTGAGAGGAACATTCAGTACTTC. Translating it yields CSASPHRVERNIQYF.

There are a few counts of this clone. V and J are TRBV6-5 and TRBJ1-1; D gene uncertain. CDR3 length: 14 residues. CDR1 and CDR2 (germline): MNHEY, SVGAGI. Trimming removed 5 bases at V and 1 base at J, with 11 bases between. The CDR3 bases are TGTGCCAGCAGTACATGGACCCGGAACACTGAAGCTTTCTTT. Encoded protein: CASSTWTRNTEAFF.

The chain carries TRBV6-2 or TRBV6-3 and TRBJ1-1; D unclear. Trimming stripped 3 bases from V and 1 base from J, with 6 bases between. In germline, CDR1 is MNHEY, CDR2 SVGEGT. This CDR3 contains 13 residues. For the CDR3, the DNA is TGTGCCAGCAGTTATTTAAAGAACACTGAAGCTTTCTTT. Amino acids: CASSYLKNTEAFF.

CDR3 region: CASSLDRDNEQFF. CDR3 coding DNA: TGTGCCAGCAGCTTAGACAGGGACAATGAGCAGTTCTTC. This chain links TRBV11-2 with TRBJ2-1; D possibly corresponds to TRBD1 (5 bases). CDR1 and CDR2 (germline): SGHAT, FQNNGV. Trimming left V 0 bases short and J 5 bases short, with 5 bases between. This CDR3 is built from 13 residues. Full variable domain (outside the CDR3, taken from reference TRBV11-2 and TRBJ2-1): EAGVAQSPRYKIIEKRQSVAFWCNPISGHATLYWYQQILGQGPKLLIQFQNNGVVDDSQLPKDRFSAERLKGVDSTLKIQPAKLEDSAVYLCASSLDRDNEQFFGPGTRLTVL.

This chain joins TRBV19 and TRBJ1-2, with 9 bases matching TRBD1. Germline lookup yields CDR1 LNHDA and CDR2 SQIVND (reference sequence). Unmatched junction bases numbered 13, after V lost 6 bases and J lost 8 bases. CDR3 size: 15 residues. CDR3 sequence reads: CASRPEFGTGKGYTF. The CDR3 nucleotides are TGTGCCAGTAGACCAGAATTCGGGACAGGGAAAGGCTACACCTTC.

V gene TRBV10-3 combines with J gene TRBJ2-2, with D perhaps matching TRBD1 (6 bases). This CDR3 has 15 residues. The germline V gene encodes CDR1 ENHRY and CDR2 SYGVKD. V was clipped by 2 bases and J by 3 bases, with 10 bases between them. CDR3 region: CAISEVRGDTGELFF. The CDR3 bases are TGTGCCATCAGTGAGGTCAGGGGAGACACCGGGGAGCTGTTTTTT.

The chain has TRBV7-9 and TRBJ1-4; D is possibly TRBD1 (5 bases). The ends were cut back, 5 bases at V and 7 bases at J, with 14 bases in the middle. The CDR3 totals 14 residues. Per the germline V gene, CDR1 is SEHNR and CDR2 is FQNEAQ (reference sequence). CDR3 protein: CASSPPGHGEKLFF. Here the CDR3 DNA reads TGTGCCAGCAGCCCTCCGGGGCATGGTGAAAAACTGTTTTTT.

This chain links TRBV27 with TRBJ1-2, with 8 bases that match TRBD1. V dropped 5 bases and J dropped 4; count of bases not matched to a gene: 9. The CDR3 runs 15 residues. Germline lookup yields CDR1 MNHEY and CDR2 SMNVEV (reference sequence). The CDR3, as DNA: TGTGCCAGCAGTAGAAAACAGGGGGACCCCTATGGCTACACCTTC. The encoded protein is CASSRKQGDPYGYTF.

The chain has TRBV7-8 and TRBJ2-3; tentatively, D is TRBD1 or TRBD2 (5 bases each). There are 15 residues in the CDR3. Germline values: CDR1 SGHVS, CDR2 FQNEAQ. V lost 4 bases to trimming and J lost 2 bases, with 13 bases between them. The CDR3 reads CASSSRREITDTQYF. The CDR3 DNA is TGTGCCAGCAGCTCCCGCAGGGAGATCACAGATACGCAGTATTTT.

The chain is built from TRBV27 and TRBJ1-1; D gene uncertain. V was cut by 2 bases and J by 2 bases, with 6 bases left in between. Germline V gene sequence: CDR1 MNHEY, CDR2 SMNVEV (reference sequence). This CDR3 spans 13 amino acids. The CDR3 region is CASSLMYNTEAFF. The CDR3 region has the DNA TGTGCCAGCAGTTTAATGTACAACACTGAAGCTTTCTTT.

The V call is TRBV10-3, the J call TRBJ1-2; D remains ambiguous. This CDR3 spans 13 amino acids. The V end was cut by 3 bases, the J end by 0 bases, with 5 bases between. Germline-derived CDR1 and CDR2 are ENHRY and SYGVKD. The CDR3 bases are TGTGCCATCAGTGAATTAGCTAACTATGGCTACACCTTC. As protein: CAISELANYGYTF.

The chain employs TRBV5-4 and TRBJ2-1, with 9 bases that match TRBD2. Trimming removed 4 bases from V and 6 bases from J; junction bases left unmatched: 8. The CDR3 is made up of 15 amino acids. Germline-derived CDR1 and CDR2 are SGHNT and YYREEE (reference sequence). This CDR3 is CASSPGSGGLNEQFF. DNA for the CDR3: TGTGCCAGCAGCCCGGGGAGCGGGGGGCTCAATGAGCAGTTCTTC.

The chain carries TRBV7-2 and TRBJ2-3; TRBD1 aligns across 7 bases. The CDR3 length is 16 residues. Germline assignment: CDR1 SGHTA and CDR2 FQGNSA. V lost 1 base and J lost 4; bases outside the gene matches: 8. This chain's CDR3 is CASSLGVRGSADTQYF. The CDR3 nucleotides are TGTGCCAGCAGCTTAGGGGTCAGGGGGTCGGCAGATACGCAGTATTTT.

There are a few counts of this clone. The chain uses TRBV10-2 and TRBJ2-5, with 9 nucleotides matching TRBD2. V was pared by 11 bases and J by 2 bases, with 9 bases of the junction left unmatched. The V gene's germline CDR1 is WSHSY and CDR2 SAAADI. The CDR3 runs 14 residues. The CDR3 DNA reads TGCGCCGTCAACCCGGGACTAGCTCAAGAGACCCAGTACTTC. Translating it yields CAVNPGLAQETQYF.

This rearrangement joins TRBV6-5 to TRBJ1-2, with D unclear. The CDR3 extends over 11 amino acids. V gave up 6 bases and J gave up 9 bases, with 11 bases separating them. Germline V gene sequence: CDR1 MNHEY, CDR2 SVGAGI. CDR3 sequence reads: CASSPLGSYTF. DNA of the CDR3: TGTGCCAGCAGCCCGCTGGGAAGCTACACCTTC.